A selection of T cell receptor beta chains follows, all from one sample in a study of T cell changes during pregnancy in multiple sclerosis. The repertoire was sequenced with immunoSEQ multiplex PCR; TCRdb's copy has only in-frame clones and lacks some. The table records tens of thousands of clones, 85% to 95% of them present only once. The source material was peripheral blood, sampled in the third trimester of pregnancy. The receptors come from a female donor with multiple sclerosis, enrolled in a pregnancy study. Both conserved end residues are part of each CDR3. The order of the fields is D gene, V gene, CDR3 length, J gene, clone size, CDR3 protein, CDR3 DNA. The D gene is left open where the match is weak. Only part of the rows carry a size: once, few, many, or a class if the clone is expanded.

d_call: -; v_call: TRBV7-2; cdr3_length: 16; j_call: TRBJ2-3; clone_size: -; cdr3_aa: CASSLAGAGNTDTQYF; cdr3_nt: TGTGCCAGCAGCTTAGCTGGGGCAGGTAACACAGATACGCAGTATTTT
d_call: -; v_call: TRBV6-6; cdr3_length: 16; j_call: TRBJ2-7; clone_size: -; cdr3_aa: CASSYRDLLSSYEQYF; cdr3_nt: TGTGCCAGCAGTTACCGGGACTTGCTGAGCTCCTACGAGCAGTACTTC
d_call: -; v_call: TRBV28; cdr3_length: 12; j_call: TRBJ2-7; clone_size: once; cdr3_aa: CASRPERGEQYF; cdr3_nt: TGTGCCAGCAGGCCGGAGAGAGGAGAGCAGTACTTC
d_call: TRBD1; v_call: TRBV28; cdr3_length: 13; j_call: TRBJ2-7; clone_size: -; cdr3_aa: CASSVQGLGEQYF; cdr3_nt: TGTGCCAGCAGTGTACAGGGGTTGGGGGAGCAGTACTTC
d_call: -; v_call: TRBV21-1; cdr3_length: 16; j_call: TRBJ1-1; clone_size: -; cdr3_aa: CASSKEVPRHSLEAFF; cdr3_nt: TGTGCCAGCAGCAAAGAAGTCCCCAGACATTCACTGGAAGCTTTCTTT
d_call: -; v_call: TRBV11-2; cdr3_length: 13; j_call: TRBJ2-1; clone_size: -; cdr3_aa: CASSLGGGYEQFF; cdr3_nt: TGTGCCAGCAGCTTAGGAGGGGGTTATGAGCAGTTCTTC
d_call: -; v_call: TRBV9; cdr3_length: 14; j_call: TRBJ2-3; clone_size: -; cdr3_aa: CASSEQGSTDTQYF; cdr3_nt: TGTGCCAGCAGCGAACAGGGTTCGACAGATACGCAGTATTTT
d_call: -; v_call: TRBV4-1; cdr3_length: 14; j_call: TRBJ1-3; clone_size: -; cdr3_aa: CASSQERSGNTIYF; cdr3_nt: TGCGCCAGCAGCCAAGAGCGCTCTGGAAACACCATATATTTT
d_call: -; v_call: TRBV15; cdr3_length: 14; j_call: TRBJ2-7; clone_size: -; cdr3_aa: CATSPGEDYYEQYF; cdr3_nt: TGTGCCACCAGCCCCGGGGAGGACTACTACGAGCAGTACTTC
d_call: TRBD1; v_call: TRBV7-6; cdr3_length: 13; j_call: TRBJ2-7; clone_size: -; cdr3_aa: CASSRDRLNEQYF; cdr3_nt: TGTGCCAGCAGCCGGGACAGGCTAAACGAGCAGTACTTC
d_call: -; v_call: TRBV6-1; cdr3_length: 11; j_call: TRBJ2-3; clone_size: -; cdr3_aa: CASSATDTQYF; cdr3_nt: TGTGCCAGCAGTGCAACAGATACGCAGTATTTT
d_call: TRBD2; v_call: TRBV5-1; cdr3_length: 15; j_call: TRBJ2-1; clone_size: -; cdr3_aa: CASSPFPGGRNEQFF; cdr3_nt: TGCGCCAGCAGTCCTTTCCCGGGGGGGAGGAATGAGCAGTTCTTC